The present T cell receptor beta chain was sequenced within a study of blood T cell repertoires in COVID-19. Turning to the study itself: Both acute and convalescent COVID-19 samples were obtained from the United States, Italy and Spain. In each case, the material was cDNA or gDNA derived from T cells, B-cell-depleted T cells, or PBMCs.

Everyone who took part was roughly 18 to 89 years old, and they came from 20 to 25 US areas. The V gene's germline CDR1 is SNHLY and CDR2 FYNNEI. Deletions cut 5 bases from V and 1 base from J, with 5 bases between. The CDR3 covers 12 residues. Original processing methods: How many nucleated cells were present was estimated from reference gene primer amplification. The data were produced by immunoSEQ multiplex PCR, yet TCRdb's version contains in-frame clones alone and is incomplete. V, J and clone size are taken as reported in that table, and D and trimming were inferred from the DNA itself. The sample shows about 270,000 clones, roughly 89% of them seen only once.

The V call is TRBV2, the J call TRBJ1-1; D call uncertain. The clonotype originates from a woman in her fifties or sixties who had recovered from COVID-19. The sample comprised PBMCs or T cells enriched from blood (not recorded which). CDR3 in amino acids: CASSLENTEAFF. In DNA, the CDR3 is TGTGCCAGCAGTTTAGAGAACACTGAAGCTTTCTTT.